The rows below give T cell receptor beta chains drawn from one sample of a study of cytotoxic CD8 clonotypes in ibrutinib-treated CLL. Libraries were prepared by immunoSEQ multiplex PCR; TCRdb keeps only in-frame clonotypes and omits some of them. The sample shows roughly 16,000 clones, approximately 64% of them seen only once. This material consisted of PBMCs, taken after 12 months of ibrutinib treatment. The receptor set was obtained from a human donor with chronic lymphocytic leukemia. CDR3s include the opening cysteine and the closing phenylalanine or tryptophan. D genes are given only for firm matches. A clone size is listed for some rows: how often the clone was seen (once, few, many), or a class if it is expanded.

once	TRBV28	.	TRBJ1-1	CASSLGHLETEAFF	TGTGCCAGCAGTTTGGGGCACCTCGAGACTGAAGCTTTCTTT
.	TRBV19	.	TRBJ2-1	CASSTQGYYNEQFF	TGTGCCAGTAGTACCCAGGGATACTACAATGAGCAGTTCTTC
.	TRBV2	.	TRBJ2-7	CASSELGEGEQYF	TGTGCCAGCAGTGAATTGGGCGAGGGCGAGCAGTACTTC
.	TRBV27	.	TRBJ1-1	CASSSGGQNTEAFF	TGTGCCAGCAGTTCGGGGGGGCAGAACACTGAAGCTTTCTTT
once	TRBV30	TRBD1	TRBJ2-6	CAWGTGGSGANVLTF	TGTGCCTGGGGGACAGGGGGCTCTGGGGCCAACGTCCTGACTTTC
.	TRBV29-1	.	TRBJ1-1	CSVDYRRGTEAFF	TGCAGCGTTGACTACAGACGAGGGACTGAAGCTTTCTTT
once	TRBV14	.	TRBJ2-5	CASSHEPETQYF	TGTGCCAGCAGCCACGAGCCGGAGACCCAGTACTTC
.	TRBV7-6	.	TRBJ2-5	CASSFNPRGAGETQYF	TGTGCCAGCAGCTTTAATCCCAGGGGAGCTGGAGAGACCCAGTACTTC
few	TRBV2	.	TRBJ2-5	CASKLLLWETQYF	TGTGCCAGCAAATTACTACTTTGGGAGACCCAGTACTTC
.	TRBV9	TRBD2	TRBJ2-5	CASSARTSGIPQYF	TGTGCCAGCAGCGCCCGGACTAGCGGGATTCCCCAGTACTTC
once	TRBV29-1	.	TRBJ1-3	CSVEVGEGGNTIYF	TGCAGCGTTGAAGTAGGGGAAGGAGGAAACACCATATATTTT
.	TRBV9	.	TRBJ2-1	CASSVLGAASYNEQFF	TGTGCCAGCAGCGTCCTCGGGGCGGCCTCCTACAATGAGCAGTTCTTC
.	TRBV4-1	.	TRBJ2-1	CASSQEGGLDWFF	TGCGCCAGCAGCCAAGAAGGAGGGCTAGATTGGTTCTTC
.	TRBV7-9	.	TRBJ2-6	CASSLAGVMYGANVLTF	TGTGCCAGCAGCTTAGCGGGAGTTATGTATGGGGCCAACGTCCTGACTTTC
.	TRBV5-4	TRBD2	TRBJ2-1	CASSRGLAGGEQFF	TGTGCCAGCAGCCGCGGACTAGCGGGAGGTGAGCAGTTCTTC
.	TRBV4-1	.	TRBJ1-4	CASSQTRGVANEKLFF	TGCGCCAGCAGCCAAACACGTGGGGTTGCCAATGAAAAACTGTTTTTT
.	TRBV5-1	TRBD2	TRBJ2-7	CASSPIEGLAGPYEQYF	TGCGCCAGCAGCCCCATTGAGGGACTAGCGGGTCCCTACGAGCAGTACTTC
.	TRBV18	.	TRBJ2-2	CASSPSTGELFF	TGTGCCAGCTCACCTTCTACCGGGGAGCTGTTTTTT
.	TRBV25-1	.	TRBJ1-1	CASSERGARGAFF	TGTGCCAGCAGTGAACGGGGGGCCCGGGGAGCTTTCTTT
.	TRBV11-2	.	TRBJ2-1	CASSLSAGSYNEQFF	TGTGCCAGCAGCCTTAGTGCGGGCTCCTACAATGAGCAGTTCTTC
.	TRBV9	.	TRBJ2-1	CASSVGGAPRGQFF	TGTGCCAGCAGCGTAGGTGGTGCGCCACGGGGGCAGTTCTTC
.	TRBV4-2	TRBD2	TRBJ2-2	CASSQEWLAGGVAGELFF	TGTGCCAGCAGCCAAGAGTGGTTAGCGGGAGGGGTGGCGGGGGAGCTGTTTTTT
.	TRBV6-1	.	TRBJ2-1	CASSEWEEPYNEQFF	TGTGCCAGCAGTGAGTGGGAGGAGCCCTACAATGAGCAGTTCTTC
.	TRBV7-9	.	TRBJ2-1	CASSLRGSGSYNEQFF	TGTGCCAGCAGCTTAAGGGGTAGCGGCTCCTACAATGAGCAGTTCTTC
.	TRBV28	.	TRBJ2-1	CASWDSYNEQFF	TGTGCCAGCTGGGACTCCTACAATGAGCAGTTCTTC
.	TRBV29-1	.	TRBJ2-2	CSAPGRNHGELFF	TGCAGCGCCCCGGGCCGCAATCACGGGGAGCTGTTTTTT
.	TRBV30	TRBD2	TRBJ2-2	CAWNLDGGATGELFF	TGTGCCTGGAACCTGGACGGGGGGGCCACCGGGGAGCTGTTTTTT
.	TRBV30	TRBD1	TRBJ1-1	CAWSVGDRVNTEAFF	TGTGCCTGGAGTGTGGGGGACAGGGTGAACACTGAAGCTTTCTTT
few	TRBV5-1	.	TRBJ2-5	CASSSMTTEAGTQYF	TGCGCCAGCAGCTCCATGACCACCGAAGCGGGCACCCAGTACTTC
.	TRBV6-6	TRBD2	TRBJ2-7	CASSGTSGAYEQYF	TGTGCCAGCAGCGGGACTAGCGGCGCCTACGAGCAGTACTTC
.	TRBV11-2	TRBD2	TRBJ2-3	CASSKLAGGSTDTQYF	TGTGCCAGCAGCAAATTAGCGGGAGGGAGCACAGATACGCAGTATTTT
once	TRBV29-1	TRBD2	TRBJ2-7	CSVVPGLAGGEQYF	TGCAGCGTCGTACCGGGACTAGCGGGCGGGGAGCAGTACTTC